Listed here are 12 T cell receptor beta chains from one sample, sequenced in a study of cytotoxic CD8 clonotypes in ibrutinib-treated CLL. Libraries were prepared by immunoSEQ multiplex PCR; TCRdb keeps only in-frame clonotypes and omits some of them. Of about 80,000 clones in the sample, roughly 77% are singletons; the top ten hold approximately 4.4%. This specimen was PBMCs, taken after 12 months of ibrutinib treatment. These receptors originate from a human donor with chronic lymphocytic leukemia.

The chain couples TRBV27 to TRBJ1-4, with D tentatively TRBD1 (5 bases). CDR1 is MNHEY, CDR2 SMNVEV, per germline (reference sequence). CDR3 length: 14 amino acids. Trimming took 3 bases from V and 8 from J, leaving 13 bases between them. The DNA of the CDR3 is TGTGCCAGCAGTTTTCTCCTTCGGGGGGAAAAACTGTTTTTT. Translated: CASSFLLRGEKLFF.

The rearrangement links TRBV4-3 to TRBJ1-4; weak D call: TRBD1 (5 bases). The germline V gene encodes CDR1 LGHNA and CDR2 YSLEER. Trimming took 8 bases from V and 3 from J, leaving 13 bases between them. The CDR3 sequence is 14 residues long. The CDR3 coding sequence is TGCGCCAGCGGCGGGGGGGTAGCTAATGAAAAACTGTTTTTT. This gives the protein CASGGGVANEKLFF.

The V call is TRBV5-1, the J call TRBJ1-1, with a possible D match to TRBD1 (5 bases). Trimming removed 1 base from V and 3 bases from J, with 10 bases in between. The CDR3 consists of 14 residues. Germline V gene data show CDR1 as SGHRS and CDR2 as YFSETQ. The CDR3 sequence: CASSLQGGHTEAFF. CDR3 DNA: TGCGCCAGCAGCTTGCAGGGTGGGCACACTGAAGCTTTCTTT. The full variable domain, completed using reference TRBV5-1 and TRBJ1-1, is KAGVTQTPRYLIKTRGQQVTLSCSPISGHRSVSWYQQTPGQGLQFLFEYFSETQRNKGNFPGRFSGRQFSNSRSEMNVSTLELGDSALYLCASSLQGGHTEAFFGQGTRLTVV.

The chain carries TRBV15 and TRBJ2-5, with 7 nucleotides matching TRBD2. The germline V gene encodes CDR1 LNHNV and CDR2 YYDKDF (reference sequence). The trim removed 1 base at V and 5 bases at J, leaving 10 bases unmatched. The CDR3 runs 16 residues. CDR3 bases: TGTGCCACCAGCAGAGCCGGACTAGTCGGGGGGGAGACCCAGTACTTC. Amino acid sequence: CATSRAGLVGGETQYF.

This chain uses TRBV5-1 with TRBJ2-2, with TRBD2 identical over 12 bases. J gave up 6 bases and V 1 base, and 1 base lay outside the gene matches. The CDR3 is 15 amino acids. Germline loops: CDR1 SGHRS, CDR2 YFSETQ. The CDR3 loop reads CASSLLAGGSGELFF. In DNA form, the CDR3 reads TGCGCCAGCAGCTTGCTAGCGGGAGGGTCCGGGGAGCTGTTTTTT.

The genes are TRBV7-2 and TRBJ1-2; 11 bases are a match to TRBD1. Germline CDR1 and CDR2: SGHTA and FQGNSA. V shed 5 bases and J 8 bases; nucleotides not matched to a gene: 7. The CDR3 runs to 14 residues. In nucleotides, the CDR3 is TGTGCCAGCAGCCCCGGACAGGGGGCGGGAGGCTACACCTTC. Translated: CASSPGQGAGGYTF. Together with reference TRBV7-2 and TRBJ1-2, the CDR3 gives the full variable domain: GAGVSQSPSNKVTEKGKDVELRCDPISGHTALYWYRQSLGQGLEFLIYFQGNSAPDKSGLPSDRFSAERTGGSVSTLTIQRTQQEDSAVYLCASSPGQGAGGYTFGSGTRLTVV.

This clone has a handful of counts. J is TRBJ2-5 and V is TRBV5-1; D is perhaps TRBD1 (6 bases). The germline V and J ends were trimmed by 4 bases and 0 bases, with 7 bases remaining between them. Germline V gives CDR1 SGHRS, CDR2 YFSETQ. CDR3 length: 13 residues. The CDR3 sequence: CASSRDNQETQYF. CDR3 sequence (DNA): TGCGCCAGCAGCCGGGACAACCAAGAGACCCAGTACTTC. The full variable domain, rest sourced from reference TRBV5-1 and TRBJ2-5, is KAGVTQTPRYLIKTRGQQVTLSCSPISGHRSVSWYQQTPGQGLQFLFEYFSETQRNKGNFPGRFSGRQFSNSRSEMNVSTLELGDSALYLCASSRDNQETQYFGPGTRLLVL.

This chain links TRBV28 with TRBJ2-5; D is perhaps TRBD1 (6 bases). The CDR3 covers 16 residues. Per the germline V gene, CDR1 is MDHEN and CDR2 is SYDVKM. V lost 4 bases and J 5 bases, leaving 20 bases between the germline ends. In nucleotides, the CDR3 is TGTGCCAGCAGTTCATCGACAGGCTCCCGGTGGGAGACCCAGTACTTC. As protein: CASSSSTGSRWETQYF.

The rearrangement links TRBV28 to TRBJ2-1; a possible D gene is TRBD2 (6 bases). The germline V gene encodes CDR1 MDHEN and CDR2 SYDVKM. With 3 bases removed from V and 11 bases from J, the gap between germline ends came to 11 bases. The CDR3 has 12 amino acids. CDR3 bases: TGTGCCAGCAGTTTCCCGGGGGTAAAGCAGTTCTTC. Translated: CASSFPGVKQFF.

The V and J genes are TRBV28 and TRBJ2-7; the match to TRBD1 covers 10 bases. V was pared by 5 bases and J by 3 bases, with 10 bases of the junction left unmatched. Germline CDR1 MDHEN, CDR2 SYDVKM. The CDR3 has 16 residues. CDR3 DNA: TGTGCCAGCAGTCCCCACTCGGGACAGGGGTTCTACGAGCAGTACTTC. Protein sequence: CASSPHSGQGFYEQYF.

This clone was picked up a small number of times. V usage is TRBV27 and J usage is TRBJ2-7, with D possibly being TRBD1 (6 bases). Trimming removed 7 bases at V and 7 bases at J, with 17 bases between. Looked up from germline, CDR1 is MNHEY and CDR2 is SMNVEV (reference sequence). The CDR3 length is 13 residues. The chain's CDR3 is CASIGGLVGEQYF. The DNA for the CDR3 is TGTGCCAGCATTGGGGGCCTGGTGGGGGAGCAGTACTTC.

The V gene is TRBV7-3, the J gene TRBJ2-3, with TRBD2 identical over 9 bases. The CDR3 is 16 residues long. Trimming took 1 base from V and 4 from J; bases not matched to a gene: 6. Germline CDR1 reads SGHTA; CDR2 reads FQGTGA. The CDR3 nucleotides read TGTGCCAGCAGCTTAATGGGGGGGACTAGCCCAGATACGCAGTATTTT. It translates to CASSLMGGTSPDTQYF.